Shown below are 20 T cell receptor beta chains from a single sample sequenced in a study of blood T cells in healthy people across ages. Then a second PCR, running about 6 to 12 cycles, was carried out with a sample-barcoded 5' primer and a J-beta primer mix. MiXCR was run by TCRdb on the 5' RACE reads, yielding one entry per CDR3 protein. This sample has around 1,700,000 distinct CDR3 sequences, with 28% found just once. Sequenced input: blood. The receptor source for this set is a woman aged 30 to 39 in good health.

DNA for the CDR3: TGTGCCAGCACCCCCCGGACGAGGGAGCAGTTCTTC. It is translated as CASTPRTREQFF. V gene TRBV12-3 or TRBV12-4 combines with J gene TRBJ2-1; D remains ambiguous. Trimming cost V 7 bases and J 10 bases, with 14 bases left between them. This CDR3 spans 12 amino acids.

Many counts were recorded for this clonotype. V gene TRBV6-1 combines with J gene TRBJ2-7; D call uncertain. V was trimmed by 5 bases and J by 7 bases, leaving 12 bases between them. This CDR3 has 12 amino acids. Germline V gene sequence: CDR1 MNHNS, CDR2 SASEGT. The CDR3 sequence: CASSPRSREQYF. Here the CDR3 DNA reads TGTGCCAGCAGTCCACGGTCGAGAGAGCAGTACTTC.

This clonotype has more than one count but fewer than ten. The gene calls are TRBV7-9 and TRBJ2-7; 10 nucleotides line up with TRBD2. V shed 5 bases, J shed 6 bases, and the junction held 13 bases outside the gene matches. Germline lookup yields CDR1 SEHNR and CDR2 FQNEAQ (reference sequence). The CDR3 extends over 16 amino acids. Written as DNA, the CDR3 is TGTGCCAGCAGCCGGACTAGCGGCACCGGGGGGACCGAGCAGTACTTC. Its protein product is CASSRTSGTGGTEQYF.

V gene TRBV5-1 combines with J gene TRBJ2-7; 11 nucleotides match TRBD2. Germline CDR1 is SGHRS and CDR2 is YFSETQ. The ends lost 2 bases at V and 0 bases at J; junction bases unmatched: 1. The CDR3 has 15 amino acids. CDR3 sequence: CASSFSGRASYEQYF. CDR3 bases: TGCGCCAGCAGCTTTAGCGGGAGGGCCTCCTACGAGCAGTACTTC.

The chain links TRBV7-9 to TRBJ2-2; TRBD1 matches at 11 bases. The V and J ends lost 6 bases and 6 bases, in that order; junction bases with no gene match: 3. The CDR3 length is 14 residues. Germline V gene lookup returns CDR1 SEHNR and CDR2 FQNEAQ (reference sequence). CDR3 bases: TGTGCCAGCAGGCGGACAGGGGGCCCCGGGGAGCTGTTTTTT. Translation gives CASRRTGGPGELFF.

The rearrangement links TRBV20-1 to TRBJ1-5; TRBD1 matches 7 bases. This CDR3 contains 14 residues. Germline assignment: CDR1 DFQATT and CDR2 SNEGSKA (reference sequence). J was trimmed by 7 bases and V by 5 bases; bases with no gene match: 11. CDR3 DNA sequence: TGCAGTGCTCCCGCACAGGGGATAGAACAGCCCCAGCATTTT. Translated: CSAPAQGIEQPQHF.

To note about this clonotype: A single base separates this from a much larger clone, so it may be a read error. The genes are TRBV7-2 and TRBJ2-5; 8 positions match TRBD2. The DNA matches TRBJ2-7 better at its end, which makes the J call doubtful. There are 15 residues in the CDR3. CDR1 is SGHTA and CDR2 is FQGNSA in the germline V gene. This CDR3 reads CASSWTLTSDYEQYF. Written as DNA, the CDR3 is TGTGCCAGCAGCTGGACACTGACTAGCGACTACGAGCAGTACTTC.

CDR3 in amino acids: CASSADGPYSGITYEQFF. The CDR3 DNA reads as TGCGCCAGCAGCGCCGACGGACCATATAGCGGGATAACCTACGAGCAGTTCTTC. V is TRBV5-1 and J is TRBJ2-1, with 8 positions matching TRBD2. Germline V gene data show CDR1 as SGHRS and CDR2 as YFSETQ. The CDR3 runs to 18 residues. With V trimmed by 4 bases and J by 10 bases, 22 bases remained unmatched.

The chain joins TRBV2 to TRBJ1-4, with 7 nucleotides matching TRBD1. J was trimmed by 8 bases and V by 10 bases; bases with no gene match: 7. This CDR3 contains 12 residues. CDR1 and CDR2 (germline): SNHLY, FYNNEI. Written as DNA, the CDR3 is TGTGCCACCACAGGGGACAAAGAAAAACTGTTTTTT. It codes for CATTGDKEKLFF.

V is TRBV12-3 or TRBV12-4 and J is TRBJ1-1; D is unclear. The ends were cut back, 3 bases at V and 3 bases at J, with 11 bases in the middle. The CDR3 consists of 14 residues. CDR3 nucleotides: TGTGCCAGCAGTTTCCGCCCGGAGGACACTGAAGCTTTCTTT. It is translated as CASSFRPEDTEAFF.

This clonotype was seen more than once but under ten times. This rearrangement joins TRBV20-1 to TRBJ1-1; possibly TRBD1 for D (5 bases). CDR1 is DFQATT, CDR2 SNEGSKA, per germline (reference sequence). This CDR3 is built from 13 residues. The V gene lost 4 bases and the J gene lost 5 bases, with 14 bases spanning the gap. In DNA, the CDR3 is TGCAGTGCTACCAACCTTGGGGGGACTGAAGCTTTCTTT. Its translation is CSATNLGGTEAFF.

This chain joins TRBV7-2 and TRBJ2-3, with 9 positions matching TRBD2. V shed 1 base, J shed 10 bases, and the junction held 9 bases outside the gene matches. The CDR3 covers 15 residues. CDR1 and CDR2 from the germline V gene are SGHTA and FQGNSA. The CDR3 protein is CASSLEGLAGMAQYF. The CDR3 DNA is TGTGCCAGCAGCTTAGAGGGTCTAGCGGGAATGGCGCAGTATTTT. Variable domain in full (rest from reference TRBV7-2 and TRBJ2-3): GAGVSQSPSNKVTEKGKDVELRCDPISGHTALYWYRQSLGQGLEFLIYFQGNSAPDKSGLPSDRFSAERTGGSVSTLTIQRTQQEDSAVYLCASSLEGLAGMAQYFGPGTRLTVL.

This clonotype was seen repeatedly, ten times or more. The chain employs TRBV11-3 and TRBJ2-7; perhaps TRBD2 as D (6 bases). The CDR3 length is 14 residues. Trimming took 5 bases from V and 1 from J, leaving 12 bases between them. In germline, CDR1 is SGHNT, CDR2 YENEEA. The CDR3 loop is CASSQRRDSYEQYF. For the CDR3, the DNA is TGTGCCAGCAGCCAAAGGAGGGATTCCTACGAGCAGTACTTC.

For the CDR3, the DNA is TGCAGCGTCTCTCTAGCGGGGGGAGCCTACAATGAGCAGTTCTTC. This encodes CSVSLAGGAYNEQFF. The genes are TRBV29-1 and TRBJ2-1; 11 positions match TRBD2. In germline, CDR1 is SQVTM, CDR2 ANQGSEA. The CDR3 is 15 amino acids. V was clipped by 6 bases and J by 2 bases; unmatched bases: 6.

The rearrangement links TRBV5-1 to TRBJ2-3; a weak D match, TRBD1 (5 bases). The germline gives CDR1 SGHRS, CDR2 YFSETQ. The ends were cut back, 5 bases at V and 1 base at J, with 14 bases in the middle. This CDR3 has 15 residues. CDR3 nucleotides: TGCGCCAGCAGTTTTGTGACAGCTCGCACAGATACGCAGTATTTT. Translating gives CASSFVTARTDTQYF.

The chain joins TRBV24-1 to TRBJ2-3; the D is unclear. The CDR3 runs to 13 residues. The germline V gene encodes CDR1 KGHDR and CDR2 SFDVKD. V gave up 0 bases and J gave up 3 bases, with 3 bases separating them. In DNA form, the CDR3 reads TGTGCCACCAGTGATTTGGCGACAGATACGCAGTATTTT. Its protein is CATSDLATDTQYF.

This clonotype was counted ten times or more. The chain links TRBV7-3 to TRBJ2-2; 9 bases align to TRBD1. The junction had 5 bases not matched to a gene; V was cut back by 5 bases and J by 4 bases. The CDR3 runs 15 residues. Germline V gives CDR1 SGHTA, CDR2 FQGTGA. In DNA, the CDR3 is TGTGCCAGCAGCCCTGACAGGGGGGGCACCGGGGAGCTGTTTTTT. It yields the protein CASSPDRGGTGELFF.

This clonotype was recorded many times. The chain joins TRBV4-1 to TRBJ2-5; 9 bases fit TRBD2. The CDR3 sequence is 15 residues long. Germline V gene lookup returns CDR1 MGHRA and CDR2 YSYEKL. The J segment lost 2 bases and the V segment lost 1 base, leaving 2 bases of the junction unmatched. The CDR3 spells CASSQVAGEQETQYF. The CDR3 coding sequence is TGCGCCAGCAGCCAAGTAGCGGGAGAACAAGAGACCCAGTACTTC.

CDR3: CAIVRGSLGGDHEQYF. The CDR3 nucleotides are TGTGCCATCGTAAGGGGCAGCCTGGGTGGGGACCACGAGCAGTACTTC. J is TRBJ2-5 and V is TRBV11-2; D may be TRBD1 or TRBD2 (5 bases each). Matching the DNA end better, TRBJ2-7 makes the J call doubtful. CDR1 is SGHAT, CDR2 FQNNGV, per germline. This CDR3 is built from 16 residues.

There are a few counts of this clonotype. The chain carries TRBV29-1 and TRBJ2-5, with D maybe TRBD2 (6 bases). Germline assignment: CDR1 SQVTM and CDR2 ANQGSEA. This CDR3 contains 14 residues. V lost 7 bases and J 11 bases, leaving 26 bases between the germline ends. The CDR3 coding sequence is TGCAGCGCCCTTGGGAGGAGGAGTGGGAATGAGCAGTACTTC. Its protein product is CSALGRRSGNEQYF. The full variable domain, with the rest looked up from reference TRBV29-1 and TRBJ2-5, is SAVISQKPSRDICQRGTSLTIQCQVDSQVTMMFWYRQQPGQSLTLIATANQGSEATYESGFVIDKFPISRPNLTFSTLTVSNMSPEDSSIYLCSALGRRSGNEQYFGPGTRLLVL.